This entry describes one T cell receptor beta chain. Its target is unknown. These data belong to a study of monozygotic twins with inflammatory bowel disease. Study-level findings and limits: Ultimately, a single strong signal or clonotype associated with IBD was not supported.

A total RNA quantity of about 4,000 ng went into each TCR library. Across eight separate reactions for each sample, cDNA was made. TCRdb re-called the 5' RACE reads and catalogs CDR3 proteins one per entry, DNA excluded. The table lists hundreds of thousands of distinct CDR3 sequences. The CDR3 consists of 14 residues. The germline V gene has CDR1 SEHNR and CDR2 FQNEAQ (reference sequence). This TCR was sampled from a human donor with ulcerative colitis or Crohn's disease, or a healthy co-twin of an affected twin (not recorded which). The chain employs TRBV7-9 and TRBJ1-1. The sample comprised blood. CDR3 residues: CASSLSRGSTEAFF.